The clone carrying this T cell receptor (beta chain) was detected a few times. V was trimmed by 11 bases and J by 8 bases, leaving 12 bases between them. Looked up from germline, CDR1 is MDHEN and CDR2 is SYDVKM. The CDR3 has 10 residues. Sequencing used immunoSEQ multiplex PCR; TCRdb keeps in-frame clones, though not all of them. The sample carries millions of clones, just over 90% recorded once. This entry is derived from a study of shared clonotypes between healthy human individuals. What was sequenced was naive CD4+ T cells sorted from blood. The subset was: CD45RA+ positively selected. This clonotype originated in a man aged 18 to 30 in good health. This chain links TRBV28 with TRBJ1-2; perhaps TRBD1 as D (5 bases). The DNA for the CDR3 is TGTGCCGCAGGGAGGGTCGGCTACACCTTC. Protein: CAAGRVGYTF.